The 23 T cell receptor beta chains below were found in one sample sequenced in a study of Ad26.COV2.S vaccination and SARS-CoV-2 variants. The data were produced by immunoSEQ multiplex PCR, yet TCRdb's version contains in-frame clones alone and is incomplete. Of around 350,000 clones in the sample, about 90% were seen once. The sequencing here drew on peripheral blood, taken after recovery from COVID-19. All receptors come from a human donor who had recovered from COVID-19.

Only a few counts were recorded for this clone. The chain couples TRBV4-1 to TRBJ1-3; D is perhaps TRBD1 (5 bases). Germline V gene lookup returns CDR1 MGHRA and CDR2 YSYEKL. Trimming took 4 bases from V and 2 from J, leaving 15 bases between them. This CDR3 region has 16 residues. As DNA, the CDR3 is TGCGCCAGCAGCCGCCAATTGGGGGGTACTGGAAACACCATATATTTT. Protein: CASSRQLGGTGNTIYF.

The CDR3 nucleotides read TGTGCCAGCAGCCAAGAAGGGCTAGCCCGGTTCTTC. It yields the protein CASSQEGLARFF. This chain joins TRBV3-1 (or the pseudogene TRBV3-2) and TRBJ2-1, with D possibly matching TRBD2 (5 bases). V was cut by 0 bases and J by 15 bases, with 12 bases left in between. The CDR3 consists of 12 residues. Per the germline V gene, CDR1 is LGHDT and CDR2 is YNNKEL (reference sequence).

The chain joins TRBV6-6 to TRBJ1-1; no clear D. CDR1 is MNHNY, CDR2 SVGAGI, per germline (reference sequence). The length of the CDR3 is 14 residues. Trimming took off 2 bases at V and 9 bases at J, with 16 bases between the two ends. CDR3 in DNA: TGTGCCAGCAGTTACGAGTCTGTAATAGCTAAAGCTTTCTTT. It yields the protein CASSYESVIAKAFF.

This chain connects TRBV19 to TRBJ1-2, with D unresolved. The CDR3 has 14 amino acids. Deletions cut 7 bases from V and 3 bases from J, with 15 bases between. The germline V gene has CDR1 LNHDA and CDR2 SQIVND (reference sequence). The CDR3 region is CASIPLGRDYGYTF. The CDR3 region has the DNA TGTGCCAGTATCCCTCTCGGGCGAGACTATGGCTACACCTTC.

This chain connects TRBV19 to TRBJ2-5; D remains unclear. The V and J ends lost 1 base and 5 bases respectively, with 5 bases between them. The germline V gene has CDR1 LNHDA and CDR2 SQIVND (reference sequence). The CDR3 length is 12 residues. Here the CDR3 DNA reads TGTGCCAGTAGTATAGGCGCGGAGACCCAGTACTTC. Its protein product is CASSIGAETQYF.

The chain has TRBV18 and TRBJ2-7; 13 positions agree with TRBD2. Trimming removed 2 bases from V and 4 bases from J; junction bases left unmatched: 2. CDR1 is KGHSH and CDR2 is LQKENI in the germline V gene. This CDR3 has 15 residues. The CDR3 spells CASSPGTSGVYEQYF. CDR3 nucleotide sequence: TGTGCCAGCTCACCAGGGACTAGCGGGGTGTACGAGCAGTACTTC.

The chain carries TRBV3-1 (or the pseudogene TRBV3-2) and TRBJ2-5; no definite D call. The CDR3 totals 14 residues. Germline V gives CDR1 LGHDT, CDR2 YNNKEL (reference sequence). V gave up 0 bases and J gave up 2 bases, with 7 bases separating them. CDR3 sequence reads: CASSQEYRQETQYF. CDR3 in DNA: TGTGCCAGCAGCCAAGAATACCGGCAAGAGACCCAGTACTTC.

The DNA of the CDR3 is TGTGCCAGCTCTGAATACGGGGGGACCTCCTACAATGAGCAGTTCTTC. It specifies CASSEYGGTSYNEQFF. V is TRBV18 and J is TRBJ2-1; 7 nucleotides match TRBD2. In germline, CDR1 is KGHSH, CDR2 LQKENI. CDR3 length: 16 residues. V shed 6 bases, J shed 0 bases, and the junction held 8 bases outside the gene matches.

V is TRBV5-4 and J is TRBJ2-3; D gene ambiguous. V dropped 0 bases and J dropped 1 base, with 9 bases sitting between them. The germline gives CDR1 SGHNT, CDR2 YYREEE (reference sequence). CDR3 length: 15 residues. Here the CDR3 reads CASSLGQIRTDTQYF. The CDR3 region has the DNA TGTGCCAGCAGCTTGGGGCAGATACGCACAGATACGCAGTATTTT.

A word on this clone: In the same sample, other DNA sequences code for this CDR3. V and J are TRBV12-3 or TRBV12-4 and TRBJ1-3; D call uncertain. V was cut by 7 bases and J by 0 bases, with 1 base left in between. There are 11 residues in the CDR3. This CDR3 reads CASNSGNTIYF. Here the CDR3 DNA reads TGTGCCAGCAACTCTGGAAACACCATATATTTT.

The rearrangement links TRBV27 to TRBJ1-1, with 7 bases that match TRBD1. J lost 1 base, V lost 6 bases, and 8 bases had no gene match. The germline V gene has CDR1 MNHEY and CDR2 SMNVEV (reference sequence). This CDR3 has 15 residues. In nucleotides, the CDR3 is TGTGCCAGCAGCCCGCAACAGGGGAGGAACACTGAAGCTTTCTTT. Its translation: CASSPQQGRNTEAFF.

The chain uses TRBV6-7 and TRBJ2-5; the D is unclear. TRBV6-7 is sorted into the ORF group, with uncertain function. V was trimmed by 6 bases and J by 2 bases, leaving 10 bases between them. This CDR3 comprises 13 residues. CDR3 protein: CASSNNKQETQYF. The CDR3 DNA is TGTGCCAGCAGCAATAATAAACAAGAGACCCAGTACTTC.

The chain is built from TRBV9 and TRBJ2-7, with D perhaps given as TRBD1 or TRBD2 (6 bases each). With 3 bases removed from V and 6 bases from J, the gap between germline ends came to 19 bases. The CDR3 has 15 amino acids. The germline CDR1 and CDR2 sequences are SGDLS and YYNGEE. CDR3 nucleotide sequence: TGTGCCAGCAGCGGTACTGTAGGGGGGCAGGGCGAGCAGTACTTC. It encodes CASSGTVGGQGEQYF.

V gene TRBV13 combines with J gene TRBJ1-6, with D possibly TRBD1 on 6 matching bases. The germline gives CDR1 PRHDT, CDR2 FYEKMQ (reference sequence). V lost 2 bases to trimming and J lost 6 bases, with 11 bases between them. The CDR3 covers 15 residues. CDR3 in amino acids: CASSLRRGRNSPLHF. CDR3 DNA: TGTGCCAGCAGCTTACGCAGGGGTCGTAATTCACCCCTCCACTTT.

The chain carries TRBV6-1 and TRBJ1-3; 7 bases line up with TRBD1. The CDR3 runs to 15 residues. Per germline, CDR1 MNHNS and CDR2 SASEGT. V was clipped by 3 bases and J by 4 bases; unmatched bases: 6. CDR3 sequence reads: CASSDPGTDGNTIYF. As DNA, the CDR3 is TGTGCCAGCAGTGACCCAGGGACAGACGGAAACACCATATATTTT.

The chain employs TRBV3-1 (or the pseudogene TRBV3-2) and TRBJ1-1; D is perhaps TRBD1 (5 bases). The CDR3 runs to 15 residues. The ends were cut back, 1 base at V and 4 bases at J, with 13 bases in the middle. CDR1 is LGHDT and CDR2 is YNNKEL in the germline V gene (reference sequence). CDR3 coding DNA: TGTGCCAGCAGCCAAGTTTCAGGGCCGGGCACTGAAGCTTTCTTT. It codes for CASSQVSGPGTEAFF.

The chain uses TRBV6-5 and TRBJ1-1; the D gene is possibly TRBD1 (5 bases). The CDR3 is made up of 15 amino acids. Germline CDR1 is MNHEY and CDR2 is SVGAGI. V was cut by 0 bases and J by 1 base, with 9 bases left in between. CDR3 in amino acids: CASSYSRGGNTEAFF. For the CDR3, the DNA is TGTGCCAGCAGTTACTCCCGGGGGGGGAACACTGAAGCTTTCTTT.

This chain connects TRBV5-1 to TRBJ2-5, with D possibly matching TRBD1 (5 bases). V gave up 2 bases and J gave up 4 bases, with 9 bases separating them. Germline assignment: CDR1 SGHRS and CDR2 YFSETQ. The CDR3 is made up of 13 amino acids. In DNA form, the CDR3 reads TGCGCCAGCAGCTTCAGGGCTAGAGAGACCCAGTACTTC. Encoded protein: CASSFRARETQYF.

This clone showed up just once. The CDR3 DNA sequence: TGTGCCAGCAGTTTTTATTCACCTAACACTGAAGCTTTCTTT. This sequence encodes CASSFYSPNTEAFF. The V and J genes are TRBV6-1 and TRBJ1-1; D gene ambiguous. Germline loops: CDR1 MNHNS, CDR2 SASEGT. V was shortened by 5 bases and J by 2 bases, with 12 bases between the two germline ends. The CDR3 is 14 amino acids.

As DNA, the CDR3 is TGCAGCGTCCTCGGTCCTTCTAGACAGACCGCAAGTCTAATGAACACTGAAGCTTTCTTT. It translates to CSVLGPSRQTASLMNTEAFF. The chain employs TRBV29-1 and TRBJ1-1, with D perhaps TRBD1 (5 bases). The CDR3 has 20 amino acids. Germline-derived CDR1 and CDR2 are SQVTM and ANQGSEA. V lost 6 bases, J lost 0 bases, and 32 bases lay in between.

This chain joins TRBV19 and TRBJ1-3; D not certain. Germline V CDR1 and CDR2: LNHDA, SQIVND (reference sequence). This CDR3 contains 16 residues. V gave up 3 bases and J gave up 0 bases, with 12 bases separating them. CDR3 residues: CASSIRAASSGNTIYF. For the CDR3, the DNA is TGTGCCAGTAGTATCCGGGCAGCGAGCTCTGGAAACACCATATATTTT.

The chain couples TRBV5-4 to TRBJ1-2; 8 bases are shared with TRBD1. With V trimmed by 4 bases and J by 5 bases, 13 bases remained unmatched. In germline, CDR1 is SGHNT, CDR2 YYREEE (reference sequence). There are 16 residues in the CDR3. CDR3 loop: CASSPRQGIPAYGYTF. The CDR3 DNA follows: TGTGCCAGCAGCCCGAGACAGGGGATCCCCGCTTATGGCTACACCTTC.

The genes are TRBV4-1 and TRBJ1-1, with 7 positions matching TRBD1. This CDR3 is built from 14 residues. V trimming: 6 bases; J trimming: 1 base; junction bases outside the gene matches: 5. Germline lookup yields CDR1 MGHRA and CDR2 YSYEKL. CDR3 sequence: CASRGQTTNTEAFF. CDR3 DNA: TGCGCCAGCAGGGGACAGACCACGAACACTGAAGCTTTCTTT.